The 6 T cell receptor beta chains below come from one sample, sequenced in a study of shared clonotypes between healthy human individuals. Clones were read by immunoSEQ multiplex PCR, and TCRdb kept only the in-frame ones, dropping some. This table has a few million clones, about 90% appearing once. Source material: naive CD4+ T cells from PBMCs. The subset denotes: CD45RA+ positively selected. Receptor source: a man younger than 30 in good health. Some clones in this sample may be carry-over from other donors' samples.

This chain joins TRBV28 and TRBJ1-2; TRBD1 might be the D (5 bases). Germline CDR1 reads MDHEN; CDR2 reads SYDVKM. V was clipped by 6 bases and J by 5 bases, with 19 bases between them. The CDR3 has 15 residues. CDR3 sequence (DNA): TGTGCCAGCAGCCCAATGGGGCGGAGAGAGTATGGCTACACCTTC. It encodes CASSPMGRREYGYTF.

The V and J genes are TRBV19 and TRBJ1-5, with D uncertain. From germline, CDR1 is LNHDA and CDR2 SQIVND (reference sequence). CDR3 size: 16 residues. Deletions cut 1 base from V and 3 bases from J, with 13 bases between. As DNA, the CDR3 is TGTGCCAGTAGTATAGGAGGTCGGAGTGACAATCAGCCCCAGCATTTT. This gives the protein CASSIGGRSDNQPQHF.

The chain couples TRBV7-2 to TRBJ2-5; D may be TRBD2 (6 bases). Germline assignment: CDR1 SGHTA and CDR2 FQGNSA. Trimming shortened V by 5 bases and J by 4 bases, and 11 bases separated the two germline ends. The CDR3 is 13 amino acids. The CDR3, as DNA: TGTGCCAGCAGCCTAGGCGGGGTAGAGACCCAGTACTTC. Its translation: CASSLGGVETQYF.

The rearrangement links TRBV6-1 to TRBJ1-5; no clear D gene. The germline V gene encodes CDR1 MNHNS and CDR2 SASEGT. The V and J ends lost 3 bases and 4 bases respectively, with 10 bases between them. The length of the CDR3 is 14 residues. The CDR3 sequence is CASSDPFPNQPQHF. For the CDR3, the DNA is TGTGCCAGCAGTGATCCCTTTCCTAATCAGCCCCAGCATTTT.

DNA of the CDR3: TGTGCCAGCAGTGAAGCTATGACAGGAATCTCCGGCTACACCTTC. This sequence encodes CASSEAMTGISGYTF. The chain links TRBV2 to TRBJ1-2; D possibly corresponds to TRBD1 (6 bases). Germline V gives CDR1 SNHLY, CDR2 FYNNEI. Trimming took 0 bases from V and 8 from J, leaving 16 bases between them. The CDR3 has 15 amino acids. The entire variable domain, with the rest obtained from reference TRBV2 and TRBJ1-2, is as follows: EPEVTQTPSHQVTQMGQEVILRCVPISNHLYFYWYRQILGQKVEFLVSFYNNEISEKSEIFDDQFSVERPDGSNFTLKIRSTKLEDSAMYFCASSEAMTGISGYTFGSGTRLTVV.

The rearrangement joins TRBV29-1 to TRBJ2-3; 8 positions match TRBD2. This CDR3 comprises 13 residues. CDR1 is SQVTM and CDR2 is ANQGSEA in the germline V gene. V lost 5 bases and J lost 7; bases outside the gene matches: 8. The chain's CDR3 is CSVPAGAGYTQYF. In nucleotides, the CDR3 is TGCAGCGTTCCAGCGGGAGCGGGGTATACGCAGTATTTT.